Many counts were recorded for the clone carrying this T cell receptor beta chain. The data derive from a study of blood T cells in healthy people across ages. The use of a sample-barcoded 5' primer and a J-beta primer mix characterized a second PCR of roughly 6 to 11 cycles. From the 5' RACE reads, TCRdb called clonotypes with MiXCR, one entry per CDR3 protein. The data show some 640,000 distinct CDR3 sequences, about 30% seen once. The V segment lost 4 bases and the J segment 5 bases; nucleotides outside the gene matches: 11. Germline V gene data show CDR1 as PRHDT and CDR2 as FYEKMQ (reference sequence). The CDR3 covers 16 residues.

Sequencing input: blood. The receptor's source is a woman over 75 in good health. The chain recombines TRBV13 with TRBJ2-5; TRBD2 aligns across 9 bases. CDR3 DNA sequence: TGTGCCAGCAGCTCCCGGCGGCGGGGGGGCTTCGAGACCCAGTACTTC. Amino acids: CASSSRRRGGFETQYF.